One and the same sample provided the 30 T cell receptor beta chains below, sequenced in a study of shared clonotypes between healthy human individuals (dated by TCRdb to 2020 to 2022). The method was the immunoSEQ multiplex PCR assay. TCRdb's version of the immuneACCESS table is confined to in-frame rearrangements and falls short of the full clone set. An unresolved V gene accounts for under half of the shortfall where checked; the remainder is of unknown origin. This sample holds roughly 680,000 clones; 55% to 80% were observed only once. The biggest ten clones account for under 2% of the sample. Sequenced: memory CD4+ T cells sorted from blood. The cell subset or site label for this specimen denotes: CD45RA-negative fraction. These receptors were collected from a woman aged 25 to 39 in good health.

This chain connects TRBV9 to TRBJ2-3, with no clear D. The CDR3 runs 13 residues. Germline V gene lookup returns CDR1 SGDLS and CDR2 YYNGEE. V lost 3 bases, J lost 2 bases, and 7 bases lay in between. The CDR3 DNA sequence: TGTGCCAGCAGCGCCCAGTTCACAGATACGCAGTATTTT. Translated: CASSAQFTDTQYF. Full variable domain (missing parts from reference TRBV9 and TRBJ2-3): DSGVTQTPKHLITATGQRVTLRCSPRSGDLSVYWYQQSLDQGLQFLIQYYNGEERAKGNILERFSAQQFPDLHSELNLSSLELGDSALYFCASSAQFTDTQYFGPGTRLTVL.

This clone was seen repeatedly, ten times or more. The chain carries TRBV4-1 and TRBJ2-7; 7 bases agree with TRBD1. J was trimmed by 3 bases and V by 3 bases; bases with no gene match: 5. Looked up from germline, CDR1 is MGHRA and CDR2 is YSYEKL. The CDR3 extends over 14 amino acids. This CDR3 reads CASSQTGTVYEQYF. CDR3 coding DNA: TGCGCCAGCAGCCAGACCGGGACAGTCTACGAGCAGTACTTC.

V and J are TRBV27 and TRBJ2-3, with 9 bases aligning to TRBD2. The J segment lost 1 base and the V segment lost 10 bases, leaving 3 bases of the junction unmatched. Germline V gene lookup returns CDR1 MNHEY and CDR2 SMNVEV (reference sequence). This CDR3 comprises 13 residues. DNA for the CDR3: TGTGCCATCGGCGGGGGGGGCACAGATACGCAGTATTTT. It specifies CAIGGGGTDTQYF.

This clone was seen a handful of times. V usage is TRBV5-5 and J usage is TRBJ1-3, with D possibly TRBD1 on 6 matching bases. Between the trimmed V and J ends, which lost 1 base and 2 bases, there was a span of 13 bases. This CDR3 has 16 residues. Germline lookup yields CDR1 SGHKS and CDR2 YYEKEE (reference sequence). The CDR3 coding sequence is TGTGCCAGCAGCTTGCCTATCACAGGGCCTGGAAACACCATATATTTT. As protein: CASSLPITGPGNTIYF.

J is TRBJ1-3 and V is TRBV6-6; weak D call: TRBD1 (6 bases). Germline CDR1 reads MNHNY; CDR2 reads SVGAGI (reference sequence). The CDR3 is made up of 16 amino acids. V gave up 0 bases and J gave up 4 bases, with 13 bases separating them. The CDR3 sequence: CASSYSWGLDGNTIYF. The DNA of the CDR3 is TGTGCCAGCAGTTACTCCTGGGGGCTAGACGGAAACACCATATATTTT.

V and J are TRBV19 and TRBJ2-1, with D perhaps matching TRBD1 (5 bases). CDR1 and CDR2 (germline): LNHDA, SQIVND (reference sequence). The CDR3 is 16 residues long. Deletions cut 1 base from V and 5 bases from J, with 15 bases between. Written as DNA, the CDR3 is TGTGCCAGTAGTATAGCCAGGGCGGCGTCTCACAATGAGCAGTTCTTC. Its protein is CASSIARAASHNEQFF.

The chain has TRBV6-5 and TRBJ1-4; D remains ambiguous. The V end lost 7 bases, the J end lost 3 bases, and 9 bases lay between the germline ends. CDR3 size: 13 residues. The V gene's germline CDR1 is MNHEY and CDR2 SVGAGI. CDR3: CASKPVSNEKLFF. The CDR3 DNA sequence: TGTGCCAGCAAGCCGGTCTCTAATGAAAAACTGTTTTTT.

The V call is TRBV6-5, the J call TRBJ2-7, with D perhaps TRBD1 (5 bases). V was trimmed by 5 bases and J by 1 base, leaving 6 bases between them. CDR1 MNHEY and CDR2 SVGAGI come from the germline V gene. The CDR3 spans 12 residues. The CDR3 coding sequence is TGTGCCAGCAGTGGGGCGTCCTACGAGCAGTACTTC. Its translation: CASSGASYEQYF.

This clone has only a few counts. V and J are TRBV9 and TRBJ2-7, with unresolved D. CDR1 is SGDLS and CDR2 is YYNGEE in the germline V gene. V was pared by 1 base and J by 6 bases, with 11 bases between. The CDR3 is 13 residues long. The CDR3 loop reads CASSVSLTGEQYF. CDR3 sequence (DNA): TGTGCCAGCAGCGTAAGCTTAACTGGCGAGCAGTACTTC.

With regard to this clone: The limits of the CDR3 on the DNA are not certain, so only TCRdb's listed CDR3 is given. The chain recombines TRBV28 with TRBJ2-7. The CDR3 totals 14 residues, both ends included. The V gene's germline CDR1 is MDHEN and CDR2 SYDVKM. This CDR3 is CASKSFGAVDEQYF.

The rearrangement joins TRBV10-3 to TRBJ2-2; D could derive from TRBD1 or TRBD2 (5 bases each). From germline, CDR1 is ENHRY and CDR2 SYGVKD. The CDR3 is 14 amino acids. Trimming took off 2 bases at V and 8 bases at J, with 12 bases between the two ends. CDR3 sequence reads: CAISERGDRGELFF. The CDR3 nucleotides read TGTGCCATCAGTGAGCGGGGAGACAGAGGGGAGCTGTTTTTT.

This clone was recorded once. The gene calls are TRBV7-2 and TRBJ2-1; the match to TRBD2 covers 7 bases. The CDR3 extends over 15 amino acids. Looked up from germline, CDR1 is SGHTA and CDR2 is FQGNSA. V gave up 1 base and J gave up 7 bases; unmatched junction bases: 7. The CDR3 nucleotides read TGTGCCAGCAGCTTAGTGGTAGCGGGCTGGAATGAGCAGTTCTTC. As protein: CASSLVVAGWNEQFF. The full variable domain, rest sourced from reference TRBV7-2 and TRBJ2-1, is GAGVSQSPSNKVTEKGKDVELRCDPISGHTALYWYRQSLGQGLEFLIYFQGNSAPDKSGLPSDRFSAERTGGSVSTLTIQRTQQEDSAVYLCASSLVVAGWNEQFFGPGTRLTVL.

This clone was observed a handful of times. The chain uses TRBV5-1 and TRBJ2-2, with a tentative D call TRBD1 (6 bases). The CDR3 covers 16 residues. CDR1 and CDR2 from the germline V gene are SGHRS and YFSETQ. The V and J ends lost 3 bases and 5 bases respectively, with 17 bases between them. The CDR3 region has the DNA TGCGCCAGCAGCTCCACAGGGATGGGAGCGACCGGGGAGCTGTTTTTT. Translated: CASSSTGMGATGELFF.

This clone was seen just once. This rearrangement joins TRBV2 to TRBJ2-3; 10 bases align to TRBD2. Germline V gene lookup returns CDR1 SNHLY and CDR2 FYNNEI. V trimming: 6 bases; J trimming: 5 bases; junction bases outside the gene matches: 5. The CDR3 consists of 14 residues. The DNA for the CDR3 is TGTGCCAGCAGGGCACTAGCGGGAAAAGATACGCAGTATTTT. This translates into CASRALAGKDTQYF.

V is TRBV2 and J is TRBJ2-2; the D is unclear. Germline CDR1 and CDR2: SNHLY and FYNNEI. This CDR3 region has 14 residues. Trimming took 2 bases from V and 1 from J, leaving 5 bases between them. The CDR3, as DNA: TGTGCCAGCAGTGAATGGGGGAACACCGGGGAGCTGTTTTTT. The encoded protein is CASSEWGNTGELFF.

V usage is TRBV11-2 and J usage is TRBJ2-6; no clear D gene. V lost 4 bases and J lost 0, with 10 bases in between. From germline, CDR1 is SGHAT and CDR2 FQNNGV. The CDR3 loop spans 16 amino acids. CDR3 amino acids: CASSSSILSGANVLTF. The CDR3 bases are TGTGCCAGCAGCTCCTCTATTCTCTCTGGGGCCAACGTCCTGACTTTC.

Here the CDR3 reads CASSHPPGNTIYF. As DNA, the CDR3 is TGTGCCAGCAGTCACCCGCCAGGAAACACCATATATTTT. This chain links TRBV28 with TRBJ1-3; D not certain. Trimming took 5 bases from V and 4 from J, leaving 9 bases between them. This CDR3 contains 13 residues. Germline CDR1 reads MDHEN; CDR2 reads SYDVKM.

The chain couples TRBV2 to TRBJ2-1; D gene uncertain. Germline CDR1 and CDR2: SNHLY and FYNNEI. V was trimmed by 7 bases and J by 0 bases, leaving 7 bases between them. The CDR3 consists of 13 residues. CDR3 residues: CASMENSYNEQFF. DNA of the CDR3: TGTGCCAGCATGGAGAACTCCTACAATGAGCAGTTCTTC.

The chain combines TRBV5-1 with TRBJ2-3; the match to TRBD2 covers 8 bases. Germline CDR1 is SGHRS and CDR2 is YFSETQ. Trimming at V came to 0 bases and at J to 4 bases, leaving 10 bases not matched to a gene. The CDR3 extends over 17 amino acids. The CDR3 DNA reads TGCGCCAGCAGCTTGGGTCCCCTAGCGGGTGGCTCAGATACGCAGTATTTT. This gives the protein CASSLGPLAGGSDTQYF.

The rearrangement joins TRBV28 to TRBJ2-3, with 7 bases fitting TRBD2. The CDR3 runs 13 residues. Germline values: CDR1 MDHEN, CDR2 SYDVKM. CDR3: CAGGGSNTDTQYF. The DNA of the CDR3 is TGTGCGGGGGGGGGATCCAACACAGATACGCAGTATTTT.

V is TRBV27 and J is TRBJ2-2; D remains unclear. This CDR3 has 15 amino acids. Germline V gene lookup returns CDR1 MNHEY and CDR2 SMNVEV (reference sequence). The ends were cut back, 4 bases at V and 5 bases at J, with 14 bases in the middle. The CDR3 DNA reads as TGTGCCAGCAGTTCCCGGCCTCTGGGGACCGGGGAGCTGTTTTTT. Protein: CASSSRPLGTGELFF.

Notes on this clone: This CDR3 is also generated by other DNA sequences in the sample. The CDR3 protein is CASSLGQYTDTQYF. The CDR3 DNA sequence: TGTGCCAGCAGCCTTGGACAGTACACAGATACGCAGTATTTT. The chain has TRBV5-4 and TRBJ2-3; TRBD1 might be the D (6 bases). Germline CDR1 is SGHNT and CDR2 is YYREEE (reference sequence). The CDR3 extends over 14 amino acids. The ends were cut back, 4 bases at V and 2 bases at J, with 11 bases in the middle.

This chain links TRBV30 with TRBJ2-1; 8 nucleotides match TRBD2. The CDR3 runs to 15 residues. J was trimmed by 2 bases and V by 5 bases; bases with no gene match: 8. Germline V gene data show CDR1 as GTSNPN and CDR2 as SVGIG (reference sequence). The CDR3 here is CAWLPSSGAYNEQFF. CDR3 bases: TGTGCCTGGCTTCCAAGTAGCGGGGCCTACAATGAGCAGTTCTTC.

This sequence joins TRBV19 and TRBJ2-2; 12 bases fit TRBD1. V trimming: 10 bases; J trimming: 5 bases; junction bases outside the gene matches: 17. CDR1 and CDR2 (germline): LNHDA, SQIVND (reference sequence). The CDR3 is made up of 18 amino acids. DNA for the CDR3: TGTGCCACCCCAACTCCCGGGACAGGGGGCGAATTGACCGGGGAGCTGTTTTTT. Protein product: CATPTPGTGGELTGELFF.

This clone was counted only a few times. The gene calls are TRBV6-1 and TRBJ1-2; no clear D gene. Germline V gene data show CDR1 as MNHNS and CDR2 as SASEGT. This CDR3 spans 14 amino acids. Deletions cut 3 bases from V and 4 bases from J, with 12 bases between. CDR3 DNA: TGTGCCAGCAGTGAGCTGGAGGGCGGCTATGGCTACACCTTC. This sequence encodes CASSELEGGYGYTF.

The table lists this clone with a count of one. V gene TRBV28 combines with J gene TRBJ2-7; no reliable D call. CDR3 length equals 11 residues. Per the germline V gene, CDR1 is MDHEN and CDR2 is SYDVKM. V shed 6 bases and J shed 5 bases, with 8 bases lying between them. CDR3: CASSRGNEQYF. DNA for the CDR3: TGTGCCAGCAGCAGAGGCAACGAGCAGTACTTC.

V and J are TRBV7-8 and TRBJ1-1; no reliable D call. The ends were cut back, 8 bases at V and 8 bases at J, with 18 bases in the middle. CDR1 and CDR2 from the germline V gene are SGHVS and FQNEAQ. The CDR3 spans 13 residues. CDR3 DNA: TGTGCCAGCGTCCACCCCTCAGGAACAGAAGCTTTCTTT. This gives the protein CASVHPSGTEAFF.

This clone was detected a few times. For the CDR3, the DNA is TGTGCCAGCTCACCTGGCCCGGGACGGGCTAACTATGGCTACACCTTC. This codes for CASSPGPGRANYGYTF. The chain uses TRBV18 and TRBJ1-2; tentatively, D is TRBD1 (5 bases). Germline V CDR1 and CDR2: KGHSH, LQKENI. The ends were cut back, 3 bases at V and 0 bases at J, with 14 bases in the middle. The CDR3 runs 16 residues. Looking up the rest from reference TRBV18 and TRBJ1-2 gives the full variable domain: NAGVMQNPRHLVRRRGQEARLRCSPMKGHSHVYWYRQLPEEGLKFMVYLQKENIIDESGMPKERFSAEFPKEGPSILRIQQVVRGDSAAYFCASSPGPGRANYGYTFGSGTRLTVV.

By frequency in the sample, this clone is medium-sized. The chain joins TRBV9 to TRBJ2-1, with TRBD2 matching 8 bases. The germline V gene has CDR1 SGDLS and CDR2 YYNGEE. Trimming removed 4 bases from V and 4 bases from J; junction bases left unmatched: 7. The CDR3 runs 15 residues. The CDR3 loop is CASSPVAGTYNEQFF. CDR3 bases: TGTGCCAGCAGCCCGGTAGCGGGAACATACAATGAGCAGTTCTTC.

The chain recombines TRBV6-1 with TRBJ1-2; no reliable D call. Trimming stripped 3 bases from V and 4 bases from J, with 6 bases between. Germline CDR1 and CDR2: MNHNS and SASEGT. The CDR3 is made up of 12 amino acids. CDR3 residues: CASSDYIYGYTF. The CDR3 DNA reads TGTGCCAGCAGTGACTATATCTATGGCTACACCTTC.